The 10 T cell receptor beta chains listed next were all sequenced from one sample in a study of T cell changes during pregnancy in multiple sclerosis. The method was immunoSEQ multiplex PCR; TCRdb's version includes in-frame clones alone and lacks a portion of them. The table has around 36,000 clones, more than 85% seen once. The sequences come from CD8+ T cells from peripheral blood mononuclear cells, collected in the first trimester of pregnancy. The receptors come from a female donor with multiple sclerosis, enrolled in a pregnancy study.

This chain links TRBV13 with TRBJ1-2; 9 bases are a match to TRBD1. Germline V gene lookup returns CDR1 PRHDT and CDR2 FYEKMQ (reference sequence). This CDR3 is built from 16 residues. Trimming took 5 bases from V and 2 from J; bases not matched to a gene: 9. The CDR3 DNA follows: TGTGCCAGCAGCCCTCCGGGACAGGGACCAAACTATGGCTACACCTTC. Protein sequence: CASSPPGQGPNYGYTF.

The CDR3 loop is CASSELGQNTEAFF. For the CDR3, the DNA is TGTGCCAGCAGTGAACTAGGACAGAACACTGAAGCTTTCTTT. The V gene is TRBV6-1, the J gene TRBJ1-1; possibly TRBD1 for D (5 bases). Trimming stripped 2 bases from V and 1 base from J, with 8 bases between. The CDR3 loop spans 14 amino acids. Germline V CDR1 and CDR2: MNHNS, SASEGT.

The chain recombines TRBV11-2 with TRBJ2-1; perhaps TRBD1 as D (6 bases). From germline, CDR1 is SGHAT and CDR2 FQNNGV. The CDR3 consists of 16 residues. V dropped 0 bases and J dropped 5 bases, with 14 bases sitting between them. The CDR3 is CASSLDPQGVHNEQFF. The CDR3 DNA sequence: TGTGCCAGCAGCTTAGATCCACAGGGCGTCCACAATGAGCAGTTCTTC.

V is TRBV27 and J is TRBJ1-5; TRBD1 aligns across 8 bases. The CDR3 loop spans 15 amino acids. Germline CDR1 reads MNHEY; CDR2 reads SMNVEV (reference sequence). V shed 5 bases and J 3 bases; nucleotides not matched to a gene: 6. The CDR3 DNA sequence: TGTGCCAGCAGTCCTGACAGGGGAATCAATCAGCCCCAGCATTTT. The encoded protein is CASSPDRGINQPQHF.

The chain uses TRBV6-1 and TRBJ2-3, with TRBD2 matching over 7 bases. With V trimmed by 3 bases and J by 1 base, 4 bases remained unmatched. The CDR3 runs 15 residues. Germline CDR1 is MNHNS and CDR2 is SASEGT. The CDR3 spells CASSEVGGGTDTQYF. DNA of the CDR3: TGTGCCAGCAGTGAGGTGGGGGGGGGCACAGATACGCAGTATTTT.

V gene TRBV6-5 combines with J gene TRBJ1-2; 8 bases are a match to TRBD1. The ends lost 0 bases at V and 4 bases at J; junction bases unmatched: 1. The CDR3 has 14 residues. Germline CDR1 is MNHEY and CDR2 is SVGAGI. In nucleotides, the CDR3 is TGTGCCAGCAGTTACTCGACAGGGGTCTATGGCTACACCTTC. It specifies CASSYSTGVYGYTF.

The rearrangement uses TRBV9 and TRBJ1-2, with 9 nucleotides matching TRBD1. There are 16 residues in the CDR3. V gave up 0 bases and J gave up 8 bases; unmatched junction bases: 11. The germline gives CDR1 SGDLS, CDR2 YYNGEE. The CDR3 region is CASSVDRQGGPTGYTF. In DNA form, the CDR3 reads TGTGCCAGCAGCGTAGATAGACAGGGGGGGCCTACCGGCTACACCTTC.

J is TRBJ2-5 and V is TRBV5-5, with 10 bases fitting TRBD2. CDR1 SGHKS and CDR2 YYEKEE come from the germline V gene (reference sequence). The CDR3 loop spans 17 amino acids. Losses at the gene ends were 3 bases for V and 5 bases for J; bases not matched to a gene: 13. In nucleotides, the CDR3 is TGTGCCAGCAGCTCCCTAACCGGACTAGCGGACGCGGAGACCCAGTACTTC. Translated: CASSSLTGLADAETQYF.

The chain is built from TRBV4-1 and TRBJ2-1, with D unresolved. Trimming left V 0 bases short and J 0 bases short, with 6 bases between. Germline V gene lookup returns CDR1 MGHRA and CDR2 YSYEKL. CDR3 length: 15 amino acids. The CDR3 is CASSQDADSYNEQFF. CDR3 DNA sequence: TGCGCCAGCAGCCAAGATGCAGACTCCTACAATGAGCAGTTCTTC.

This chain uses TRBV5-1 with TRBJ1-1; D gene ambiguous. This CDR3 is built from 15 residues. Deletions cut 2 bases from V and 1 base from J, with 12 bases between. Germline V gene data show CDR1 as SGHRS and CDR2 as YFSETQ. The CDR3 is CASSFPNSENTEAFF. In DNA, the CDR3 is TGCGCCAGCAGCTTCCCCAACAGTGAGAACACTGAAGCTTTCTTT.